A single sample is the source of the 15 T cell receptor beta chains below, sequenced in a study of neurological immune-mediated disorders. From the 5' RACE reads, TCRdb called clonotypes with MiXCR, one entry per CDR3 protein. The sample carries 25,000 to 35,000 distinct CDR3 sequences, over 1.2% recorded once. Sequenced sample: PBMCs. All receptors derive from a woman in her twenties or thirties with multiple sclerosis.

Many counts were recorded for this clonotype. The V gene is TRBV7-8, the J gene TRBJ2-2; no clear D gene. CDR1 and CDR2 from the germline V gene are SGHVS and FQNEAQ. The V end lost 1 base, the J end lost 6 bases, and 6 bases lay between the germline ends. The CDR3 runs 13 residues. This chain's CDR3 is CASSLGVAGELFF. The CDR3 nucleotides read TGTGCCAGCAGCTTAGGCGTGGCCGGGGAGCTGTTTTTT.

This clonotype occurred many times. V is TRBV20-1 and J is TRBJ2-7, with TRBD1 identical over 11 bases. The CDR3 is made up of 15 amino acids. Germline V gene lookup returns CDR1 DFQATT and CDR2 SNEGSKA (reference sequence). Unmatched junction bases numbered 12, after V lost 4 bases and J lost 7 bases. CDR3 bases: TGCAGTGCTATCCCTTGGACAGGGGGCATTTGGGAGCAGTACTTC. Its protein product is CSAIPWTGGIWEQYF.

This clonotype was picked up many times. The chain carries TRBV20-1 and TRBJ2-5; possible D gene TRBD2, 6 bases. The CDR3 covers 13 residues. Trimming took off 5 bases at V and 2 bases at J, with 12 bases between the two ends. CDR1 is DFQATT, CDR2 SNEGSKA, per germline (reference sequence). CDR3 in amino acids: CSAGGTVQETQYF. The CDR3 DNA is TGCAGTGCTGGAGGGACGGTACAAGAGACCCAGTACTTC.

This clonotype was observed many times. The V gene is TRBV29-1, the J gene TRBJ2-1; D not resolved. Germline CDR1 reads SQVTM; CDR2 reads ANQGSEA. Trimming shortened V by 6 bases and J by 13 bases, and 13 bases separated the two germline ends. The CDR3 loop spans 10 amino acids. The CDR3 loop is CSVGPDPQFF. CDR3 DNA: TGCAGCGTAGGCCCGGACCCACAGTTCTTC.

In this sample, this clonotype turned up many times. The rearrangement links TRBV3-1 to TRBJ1-2; D unclear. The germline gives CDR1 LGHDT, CDR2 YNNKEL (reference sequence). With 6 bases removed from V and 5 bases from J, the gap between germline ends came to 13 bases. The CDR3 has 13 amino acids. The CDR3 spells CASSSSGLYGYTF. In nucleotides, the CDR3 is TGTGCCAGCAGTTCTAGCGGACTGTATGGCTACACCTTC.

This clonotype rates as medium-sized (0.01 to 0.1%). V is TRBV24-1 and J is TRBJ1-5; the match to TRBD1 covers 9 bases. CDR1 and CDR2 (germline): KGHDR, SFDVKD. V lost 5 bases to trimming and J lost 7 bases; unmatched junction nucleotides: 20. CDR3 size: 19 residues. The CDR3 DNA is TGTGCCACCAGTGTCTTGGGGCCGCCGGGACAGGGATTCGGACAGCCCCAGCATTTT. Translation gives CATSVLGPPGQGFGQPQHF.

There are many counts of this clonotype. This sequence joins TRBV12-3 or TRBV12-4 and TRBJ2-3; D ambiguous. The length of the CDR3 is 12 residues. The ends were cut back, 5 bases at V and 9 bases at J, with 12 bases in the middle. CDR3 nucleotide sequence: TGTGCCAGCAGTCCTCCCACCGTCACGCAGTATTTT. Its translation is CASSPPTVTQYF.

The sample holds many counts of this clonotype. The genes are TRBV20-1 and TRBJ2-1; D possibly corresponds to TRBD2 (7 bases). The CDR3 covers 14 residues. With 6 bases removed from V and 5 bases from J, the gap between germline ends came to 17 bases. Looked up from germline, CDR1 is DFQATT and CDR2 is SNEGSKA (reference sequence). CDR3 sequence reads: CSAPGEGGHNEQFF. The DNA of the CDR3 is TGCAGTGCCCCGGGCGAGGGGGGGCACAATGAGCAGTTCTTC.

This clonotype has at least ten counts. The chain couples TRBV7-2 to TRBJ2-3; no reliable D call. The germline CDR1 and CDR2 sequences are SGHTA and FQGNSA. The CDR3 runs to 12 residues. V shed 0 bases and J shed 4 bases, with 2 bases lying between them. The chain's CDR3 is CASSLAADTQYF. The CDR3 coding sequence is TGTGCCAGCAGCTTAGCGGCAGATACGCAGTATTTT.

The genes are TRBV5-1 and TRBJ2-7; D is undetermined. V was cut by 7 bases and J by 6 bases, with 17 bases left in between. CDR3 size: 13 residues. CDR1 SGHRS and CDR2 YFSETQ come from the germline V gene. Here the CDR3 reads CASGVEALGEQYF. In nucleotides, the CDR3 is TGCGCCAGCGGAGTTGAAGCCCTAGGCGAGCAGTACTTC.

This clonotype has a count of ten or more. The gene calls are TRBV15 and TRBJ2-1; D remains unclear. The V gene's germline CDR1 is LNHNV and CDR2 YYDKDF (reference sequence). Trimming cost V 0 bases and J 5 bases, with 11 bases left between them. The CDR3 is made up of 15 amino acids. CDR3 residues: CATSRDPTPDNEQFF. CDR3 sequence (DNA): TGTGCCACCAGCAGAGATCCGACACCCGACAATGAGCAGTTCTTC.

There are many counts of this clonotype. The V call is TRBV11-2, the J call TRBJ2-7; 7 bases line up with TRBD1. The CDR3 spans 13 residues. Germline lookup yields CDR1 SGHAT and CDR2 FQNNGV. V gave up 3 bases and J gave up 6 bases; unmatched junction bases: 5. CDR3 region: CASSFTGDGEQYF. CDR3 in DNA: TGTGCCAGCAGCTTTACAGGGGATGGCGAGCAGTACTTC. The entire variable domain, with the rest obtained from reference TRBV11-2 and TRBJ2-7, is as follows: EAGVAQSPRYKIIEKRQSVAFWCNPISGHATLYWYQQILGQGPKLLIQFQNNGVVDDSQLPKDRFSAERLKGVDSTLKIQPAKLEDSAVYLCASSFTGDGEQYFGPGTRLTVT.

This clonotype has a count of ten or more. J is TRBJ1-4 and V is TRBV5-1; possibly TRBD1 for D (5 bases). CDR3 length: 14 residues. CDR1 SGHRS and CDR2 YFSETQ come from the germline V gene. The V and J ends lost 3 bases and 5 bases respectively, with 11 bases between them. The CDR3 sequence is CASSSGGENEKLFF. The DNA of the CDR3 is TGCGCCAGCAGCTCCGGGGGAGAGAATGAAAAACTGTTTTTT.

This clonotype was counted ten times or more. The rearrangement links TRBV12-3 or TRBV12-4 to TRBJ2-3; TRBD2 matches 13 bases. The V gene end was trimmed by 3 bases and the J gene end by 0 bases; junction bases not matched to a gene: 3. There are 17 residues in the CDR3. The chain's CDR3 is CASSFGTSGASTDTQYF. CDR3 DNA: TGTGCCAGCAGTTTTGGGACTAGCGGGGCCAGCACAGATACGCAGTATTTT.

This clonotype was detected many times. The chain carries TRBV7-9 and TRBJ1-5; D is unresolved. CDR1 and CDR2 from the germline V gene are SEHNR and FQNEAQ (reference sequence). Deletions cut 3 bases from V and 0 bases from J, with 9 bases between. This CDR3 comprises 15 residues. CDR3 bases: TGTGCCAGCAGCTTCGCAGGAGATAGCAATCAGCCCCAGCATTTT. Amino acids: CASSFAGDSNQPQHF.